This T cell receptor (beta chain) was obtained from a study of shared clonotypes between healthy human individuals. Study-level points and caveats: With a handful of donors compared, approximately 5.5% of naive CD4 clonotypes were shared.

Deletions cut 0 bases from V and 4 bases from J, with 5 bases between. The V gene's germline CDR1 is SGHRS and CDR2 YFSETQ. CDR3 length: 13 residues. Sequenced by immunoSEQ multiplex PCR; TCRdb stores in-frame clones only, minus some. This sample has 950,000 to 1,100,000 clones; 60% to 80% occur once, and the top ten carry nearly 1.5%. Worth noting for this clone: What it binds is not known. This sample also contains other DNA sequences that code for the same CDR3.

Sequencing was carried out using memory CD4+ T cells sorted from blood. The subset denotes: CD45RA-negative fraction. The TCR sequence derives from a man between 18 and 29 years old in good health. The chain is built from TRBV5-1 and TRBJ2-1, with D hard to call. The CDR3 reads CASSLDSYNEQFF. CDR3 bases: TGCGCCAGCAGCTTGGATAGTTACAATGAGCAGTTCTTC.